This is a list of T cell receptor beta chains from one sample in a study of regulatory T cells in long-lasting Graves disease. TCRdb itself ran the multiplex PCR reads through MiXCR, one entry per CDR3 protein. Found here are under 700,000 distinct CDR3 sequences, about 16% of them singletons; the top ten hold just under 25%. A further study also used this sample, focusing on T cells in Graves' hyperthyroidism and ophthalmopathy.

This specimen was peripheral blood mononuclear cells (PBMCs), taken at new diagnosis, from a patient treated with antithyroid drugs. Receptors originate from a woman aged 40-60 years with Graves disease. CDR3s include the opening cysteine and the closing phenylalanine or tryptophan. The D gene is left open where the match is weak. Part of the rows lack a size; the others show once, few, many or a class for expanded clones.

NA | TRBJ2-1 | TRBV15 | NA | CATSRNYPASSYNEQFF | TGTGCCACCAGCAGAAACTACCCGGCGAGCTCCTACAATGAGCAGTTCTTC
NA | TRBJ1-3 | TRBV19 | few | CASSMQRRGNTIYF | TGTGCCAGTAGTATGCAACGACGCGGAAACACCATATATTTT
TRBD1 | TRBJ1-4 | TRBV28 | few | CASSSDTGTVTYYKLFF | TGTGCCAGCAGTTCAGATACCGGGACAGTCACTTACTACAAACTGTTTTTT
NA | TRBJ1-2 | TRBV6-5 | many | CASSYSARQANYGYTF | TGTGCCAGCAGTTACTCTGCCAGACAAGCTAACTATGGCTACACCTTC
NA | TRBJ2-6 | TRBV4-2 | NA | CASSLMVSGANVLTF | TGTGCCAGCAGCCTTATGGTCTCTGGGGCCAACGTCCTGACTTTC
NA | TRBJ1-5 | TRBV28 | many | CASSRPGGPQHF | TGTGCCAGCAGTCGCCCGGGGGGGCCCCAGCATTTT
NA | TRBJ1-1 | TRBV27 | many | CASSLTGGMNTEAFF | TGTGCCAGCAGTTTAACGGGGGGCATGAACACTGAAGCTTTCTTT
NA | TRBJ2-2 | TRBV5-6 | NA | CASSFLFYTGELFF | TGTGCCAGCAGCTTCCTCTTTTACACCGGGGAGCTGTTTTTT
NA | TRBJ2-7 | TRBV5-1 | NA | CASSRDSTYEQYF | TGCGCCAGCAGCCGGGACTCTACCTACGAGCAGTACTTC
NA | TRBJ2-1 | TRBV5-4 | many | CASSGDLNGREQFF | TGTGCCAGCAGCGGTGACTTAAACGGTCGTGAGCAGTTCTTC
NA | TRBJ2-1 | TRBV6-1 | few | CASSATGLSGNEQFF | TGTGCCAGCAGCGCTACAGGGTTGAGTGGCAATGAGCAGTTCTTC
NA | TRBJ1-4 | TRBV30 | many | CAWSVWGRGGDEKLFF | TGTGCCTGGAGTGTATGGGGGAGGGGTGGGGATGAAAAACTGTTTTTT
NA | TRBJ2-1 | TRBV28 | many | CASSSTVFSYNEQFF | TGTGCCAGCAGTTCTACAGTTTTCTCCTACAATGAGCAGTTCTTC
NA | TRBJ2-5 | TRBV3-1 | many | CASSQERWQGETQYF | TGTGCCAGCAGCCAAGAGCGTTGGCAGGGGGAGACCCAGTACTTC
TRBD1 | TRBJ1-2 | TRBV12-3/TRBV12-4 | NA | CASSFDRVALSGYTF | TGTGCCAGCAGTTTCGACAGGGTAGCGTTATCGGGCTACACCTTC
NA | TRBJ1-1 | TRBV5-1 | NA | CASSLVWGGSTEAFF | TGCGCCAGCAGCTTGGTATGGGGGGGTAGCACTGAAGCTTTCTTT
NA | TRBJ2-1 | TRBV5-4 | many | CASSLGGGRNEQFF | TGTGCCAGCAGCTTGGGTGGGGGGCGGAATGAGCAGTTCTTC
TRBD2 | TRBJ2-1 | TRBV2 | many | CARKGGGINEQFF | TGTGCCAGGAAAGGCGGGGGGATAAATGAGCAGTTCTTC
NA | TRBJ2-1 | TRBV28 | many | CASRGPGYNEQFF | TGTGCCAGCAGGGGGCCGGGGTACAATGAGCAGTTCTTC
NA | TRBJ2-1 | TRBV6-1 | many | CASSKTLLGNEQFF | TGTGCCAGCAGTAAGACGCTCCTGGGCAATGAGCAGTTCTTC
NA | TRBJ1-1 | TRBV20-1 | many | CSASGVGVVNTEAFF | TGCAGCGCTAGCGGAGTGGGAGTAGTGAACACTGAAGCTTTCTTT
NA | TRBJ1-1 | TRBV6-9 | many | CASSYMEDSWAFF | TGTGCCAGCAGTTACATGGAGGACTCTTGGGCTTTCTTT
NA | TRBJ2-2 | TRBV5-1 | NA | CASSLWGANTGELFF | TGCGCCAGCAGCTTATGGGGTGCGAACACCGGGGAGCTGTTTTTT
NA | TRBJ1-1 | TRBV20-1 | many | CSARDPGGYMNTEAFF | TGCAGTGCTAGAGATCCGGGGGGGTATATGAACACTGAAGCTTTCTTT